These T cell receptor beta chains were read from a single sample in a study of cytomegalovirus exposure and HLA in healthy donors. Sequencing used immunoSEQ multiplex PCR; TCRdb keeps in-frame clones, though not all of them. Seen here are about 110,000 clones, less than 85% observed once, and the top ten hold approximately 8%. Material: PBMCs. The receptors here all came from a man aged 35-49 years in good health and CMV-seropositive. CDR3s include the opening cysteine and the closing phenylalanine or tryptophan. The order of the fields is D gene, J gene, V gene, clone size, CDR3 DNA, CDR3 protein. A D gene is named only where the DNA matches it firmly. Clone size is shown for a subset of rows, as once, few, many or a class of expanded clone.

>TRBD2|TRBJ2-7|TRBV29-1|NA
TGCAGCGTTGACGGGGGGAGTCGCCACGAGCAGTACTTC
CSVDGGSRHEQYF
>TRBD2|TRBJ2-3|TRBV2|NA
TGTGCCAGCAGTGAGGGTTATGGACTAGCGGGAAGTGGGGATACGCAGTATTTT
CASSEGYGLAGSGDTQYF
>NA|TRBJ1-2|TRBV19|NA
TGTGCCAGTAGATACGGACAGTCCTATGGCTACACCTTC
CASRYGQSYGYTF
>TRBD1|TRBJ2-6|TRBV2|NA
TGTGCCAGCGGCCGGGACAGATCACCCCAGAGCTCTGGGGCCAACGGCCTGACTTTC
CASGRDRSPQSSGANGLTF
>TRBD2|TRBJ2-1|TRBV29-1|NA
TGCAGCGTTGTAATAGGGAGGGGCCAGTTCTTC
CSVVIGRGQFF
>NA|TRBJ1-1|TRBV28|NA
TGTGCCAGCAGTACAGGGTTTGGGAACACTGAAGCTTTCTTT
CASSTGFGNTEAFF
>NA|TRBJ2-1|TRBV12-2|NA
TGTGCAAGTCGCCCCCTCGGGCCTAGGGAGTACAGTGAGCAGTTCTTC
CASRPLGPREYSEQFF
>NA|TRBJ2-4|TRBV18|NA
TGTGCCAGCTCACCGGCGTCAAGAACTAAAAGACCGATTCAGTACTTC
CASSPASRTKRPIQYF
>TRBD1|TRBJ1-5|TRBV4-2|NA
TGTGCCAGCAGCCAAGAGGAGGGGGCCTATCAGCCCCAGCATTTT
CASSQEEGAYQPQHF
>TRBD1|TRBJ1-6|TRBV27|NA
TGTGCCAGCAGTCCCAACAGGGGCTGGTCACCCCTCCACTTT
CASSPNRGWSPLHF
>TRBD1|TRBJ1-1|TRBV2|NA
TGTGCCAGCAGTCCGATTTACAGGGGAGTCACTGAAGCTTTCTTT
CASSPIYRGVTEAFF
>NA|TRBJ2-7|TRBV18|NA
TGTGCCAGCTCACCGTTCCATAGCGGCTCCTACGAGCAGTACTTC
CASSPFHSGSYEQYF
>NA|TRBJ2-1|TRBV5-1|few
TGCGCCAGCAGCTGGGGGGGCGGGAGCGCTGAGCAGTTCTTC
CASSWGGGSAEQFF
>TRBD1|TRBJ1-5|TRBV7-2|NA
TGTGCCAGCAGCTTAGCCGGGACAGGCTGGGACCAGCCCCAGCATTTT
CASSLAGTGWDQPQHF
>NA|TRBJ2-4|TRBV18|NA
TGTGCCAGCTCACCGGACAAACTAGCCAAAAACAGTCAGTACTTC
CASSPDKLAKNSQYF
>NA|TRBJ1-5|TRBV12-2|NA
TGTGCAAGTCGCCTCAGCCCAGGGGATTATCAGCCCCAGCATTTT
CASRLSPGDYQPQHF
>NA|TRBJ1-3|TRBV18|NA
TGTGCCAGCTCACCAGAGGAGACCTATGGAGGCACCATATATTTT
CASSPEETYGGTIYF
>TRBD2|TRBJ2-5|TRBV30|NA
TGTGCCTGTGCGGGGGGGATTCAAGAGACCCAGTACTTC
CACAGGIQETQYF
>TRBD1|TRBJ1-2|TRBV4-1|NA
TGCGCCAGCAGCCAAGGACAGGGAATGAGAGAAGGCTACACCTTC
CASSQGQGMREGYTF
>NA|TRBJ2-1|TRBV18|NA
TGTGCCAGCTCCGCTCTGGGAGCTTACAATGAGCAGTTCTTC
CASSALGAYNEQFF
>TRBD1|TRBJ2-7|TRBV6-5|NA
TGTGCCAGCAGTTACTCGACAGGGGGCGCCTACGAGCAGTACTTC
CASSYSTGGAYEQYF
>NA|TRBJ2-3|TRBV7-2|once
TGTGCCAGCAGCTTAGTTACGGGGGGCACAGATACGCAGTATTTT
CASSLVTGGTDTQYF
>NA|TRBJ1-5|TRBV28|once
TGTGCCAGCAGTGGAATGGGACGGGGGGACAATCAGCCCCAGCATTTT
CASSGMGRGDNQPQHF
>TRBD2|TRBJ2-7|TRBV13|NA
TGTGCCAGCAGCGGGTGGGGGGGACCCTACGAGCAGTACTTC
CASSGWGGPYEQYF
>NA|TRBJ1-6|TRBV6-6|few
TGTGCCAGCAGCCAAAACAGGGTGAGAAATTCACCCCTCCACTTT
CASSQNRVRNSPLHF
>NA|TRBJ2-7|TRBV7-9|NA
TGTGCCAGCAGCTTAACATACGGACTCAAATACGAGCAGTACTTC
CASSLTYGLKYEQYF
>TRBD1|TRBJ2-5|TRBV4-1|NA
TGCGCCAGCAGCCACTTAAAGATCGGGGACAGGGTCCAAGAGACCCAGTACTTC
CASSHLKIGDRVQETQYF
>NA|TRBJ1-5|TRBV19|NA
TGTGCCAGTAATCCAGGCAGAGATCAGCCCCAGCATTTT
CASNPGRDQPQHF